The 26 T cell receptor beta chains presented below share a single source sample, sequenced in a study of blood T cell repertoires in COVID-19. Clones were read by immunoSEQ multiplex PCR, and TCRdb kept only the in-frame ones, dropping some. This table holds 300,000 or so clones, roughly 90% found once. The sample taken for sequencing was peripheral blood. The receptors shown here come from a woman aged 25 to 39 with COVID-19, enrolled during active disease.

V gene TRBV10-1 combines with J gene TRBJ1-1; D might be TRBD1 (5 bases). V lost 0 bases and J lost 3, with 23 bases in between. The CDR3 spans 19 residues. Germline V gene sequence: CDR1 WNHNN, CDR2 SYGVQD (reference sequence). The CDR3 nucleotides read TGCGCCAGCAGTGAGTCTAATTCTTGGGTTGCCAGGGCCGACACTGAAGCTTTCTTT. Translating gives CASSESNSWVARADTEAFF.

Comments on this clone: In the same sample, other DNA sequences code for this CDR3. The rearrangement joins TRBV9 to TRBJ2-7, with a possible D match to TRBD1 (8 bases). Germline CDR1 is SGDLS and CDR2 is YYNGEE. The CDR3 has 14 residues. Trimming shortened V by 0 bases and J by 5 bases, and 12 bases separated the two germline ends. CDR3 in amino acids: CASSVGTGGDEQYF. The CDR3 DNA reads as TGTGCCAGCAGCGTAGGAACAGGGGGGGACGAGCAGTACTTC.

The CDR3 coding sequence is TGTGCCAGCAGTTCCTTAGGGGGGGTGAACACTGAAGCTTTCTTT. Its translation: CASSSLGGVNTEAFF. V and J are TRBV27 and TRBJ1-1, with a possible D match to TRBD1 (6 bases). V was clipped by 4 bases and J by 0 bases, with 12 bases between them. CDR3 length equals 15 residues. Germline loops: CDR1 MNHEY, CDR2 SMNVEV (reference sequence).

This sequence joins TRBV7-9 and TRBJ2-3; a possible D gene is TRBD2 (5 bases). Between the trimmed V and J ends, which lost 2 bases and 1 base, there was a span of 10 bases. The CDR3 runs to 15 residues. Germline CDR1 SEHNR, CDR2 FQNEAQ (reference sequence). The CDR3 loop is CASSLPSSRTDTQYF. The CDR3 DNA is TGTGCCAGCAGCTTACCTAGCTCCCGCACAGATACGCAGTATTTT.

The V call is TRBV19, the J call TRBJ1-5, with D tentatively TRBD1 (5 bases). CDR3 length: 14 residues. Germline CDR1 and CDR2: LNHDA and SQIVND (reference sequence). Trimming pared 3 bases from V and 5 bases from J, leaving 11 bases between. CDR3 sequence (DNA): TGTGCCAGTAGTATCCAAGGGGTGGATCAGCCCCAGCATTTT. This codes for CASSIQGVDQPQHF.

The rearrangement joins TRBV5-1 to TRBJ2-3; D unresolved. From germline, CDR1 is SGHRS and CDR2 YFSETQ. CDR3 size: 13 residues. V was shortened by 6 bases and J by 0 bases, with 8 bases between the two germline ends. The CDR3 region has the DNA TGCGCCAGCAATCCCTCCAGCACAGATACGCAGTATTTT. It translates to CASNPSSTDTQYF.

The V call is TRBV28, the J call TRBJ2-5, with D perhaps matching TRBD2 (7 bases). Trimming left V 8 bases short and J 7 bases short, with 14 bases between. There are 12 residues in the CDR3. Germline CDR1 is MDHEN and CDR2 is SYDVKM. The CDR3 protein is CASQTGRGTQYF. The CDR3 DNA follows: TGTGCCAGCCAAACAGGGAGGGGGACCCAGTACTTC.

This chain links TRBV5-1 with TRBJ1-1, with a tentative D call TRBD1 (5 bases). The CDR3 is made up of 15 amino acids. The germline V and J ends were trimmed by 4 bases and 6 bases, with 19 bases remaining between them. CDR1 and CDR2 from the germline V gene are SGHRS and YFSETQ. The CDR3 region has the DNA TGCGCCAGCAGCCCGCCCTCAGGGAGGGCCGCTGAAGCTTTCTTT. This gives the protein CASSPPSGRAAEAFF.

The CDR3 loop reads CASSLWTVRNGGELFF. The CDR3 region has the DNA TGTGCCAGCAGCCTTTGGACTGTTAGGAATGGCGGGGAGCTGTTTTTT. The chain employs TRBV9 and TRBJ2-2; D may be TRBD2 (5 bases). CDR1 and CDR2 (germline): SGDLS, YYNGEE. The V and J ends lost 4 bases and 7 bases respectively, with 20 bases between them. The CDR3 runs to 16 residues.

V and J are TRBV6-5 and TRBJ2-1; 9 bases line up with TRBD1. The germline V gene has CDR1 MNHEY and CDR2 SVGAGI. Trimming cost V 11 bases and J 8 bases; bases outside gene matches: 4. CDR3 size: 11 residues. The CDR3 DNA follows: TGTGCCCGGGACAGGGACTATGAGCAGTTCTTC. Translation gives CARDRDYEQFF.

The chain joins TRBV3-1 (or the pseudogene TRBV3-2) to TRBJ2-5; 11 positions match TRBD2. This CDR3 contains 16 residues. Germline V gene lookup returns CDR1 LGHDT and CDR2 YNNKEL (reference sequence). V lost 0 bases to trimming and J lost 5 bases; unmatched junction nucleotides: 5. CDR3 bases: TGTGCCAGCAGCCAAGAGGCTAGCGGGAGGTGGGAGACCCAGTACTTC. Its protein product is CASSQEASGRWETQYF.

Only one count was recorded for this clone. CDR3 sequence: CASTGRSGNTIYF. For the CDR3, the DNA is TGTGCCAGCACAGGCCGCTCTGGAAACACCATATATTTT. This chain connects TRBV12-3 or TRBV12-4 to TRBJ1-3; D not resolved. The CDR3 is made up of 13 amino acids. Trimming removed 7 bases at V and 0 bases at J, with 7 bases between.

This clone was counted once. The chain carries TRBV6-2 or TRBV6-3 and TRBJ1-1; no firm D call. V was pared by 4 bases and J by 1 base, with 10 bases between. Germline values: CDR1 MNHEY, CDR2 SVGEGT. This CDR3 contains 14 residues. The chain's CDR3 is CASSWASPNTEAFF. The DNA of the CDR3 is TGTGCCAGCAGTTGGGCCTCGCCGAACACTGAAGCTTTCTTT.

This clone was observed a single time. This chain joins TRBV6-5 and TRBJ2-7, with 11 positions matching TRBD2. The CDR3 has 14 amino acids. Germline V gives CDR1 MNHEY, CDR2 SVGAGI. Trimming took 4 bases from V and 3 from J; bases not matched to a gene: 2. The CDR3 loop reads CASSLLAGVYEQYF. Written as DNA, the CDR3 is TGTGCCAGCAGTTTACTAGCGGGAGTCTACGAGCAGTACTTC.

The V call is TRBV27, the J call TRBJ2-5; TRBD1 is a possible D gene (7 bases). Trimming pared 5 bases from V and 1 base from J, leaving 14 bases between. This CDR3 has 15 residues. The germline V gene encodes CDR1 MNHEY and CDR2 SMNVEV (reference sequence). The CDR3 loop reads CASSTPGGPQETQYF. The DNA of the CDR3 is TGTGCCAGCAGTACCCCAGGGGGGCCCCAAGAGACCCAGTACTTC.

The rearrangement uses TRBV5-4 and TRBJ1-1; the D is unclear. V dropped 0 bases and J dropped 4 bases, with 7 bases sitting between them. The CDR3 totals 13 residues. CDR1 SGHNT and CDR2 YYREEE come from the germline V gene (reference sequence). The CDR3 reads CASSLAGVTEAFF. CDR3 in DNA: TGTGCCAGCAGCTTGGCCGGGGTCACTGAAGCTTTCTTT.

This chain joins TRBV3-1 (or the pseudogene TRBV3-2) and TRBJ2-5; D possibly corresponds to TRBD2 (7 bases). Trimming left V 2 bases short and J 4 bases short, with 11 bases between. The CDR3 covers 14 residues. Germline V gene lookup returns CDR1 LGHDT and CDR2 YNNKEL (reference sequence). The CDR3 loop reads CASSQTGRGETQYF. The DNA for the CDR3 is TGTGCCAGCAGCCAAACAGGGAGGGGAGAGACCCAGTACTTC.

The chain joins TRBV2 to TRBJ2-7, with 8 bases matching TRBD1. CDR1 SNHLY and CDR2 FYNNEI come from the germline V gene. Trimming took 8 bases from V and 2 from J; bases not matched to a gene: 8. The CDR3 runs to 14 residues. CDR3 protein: CASSDRVGPYEQYF. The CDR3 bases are TGTGCCAGCTCGGACAGGGTAGGACCCTACGAGCAGTACTTC.

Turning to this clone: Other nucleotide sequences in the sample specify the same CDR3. CDR3 nucleotides: TGCGCCAGCAGCCTAAACAATGAGCAGTTCTTC. This translates into CASSLNNEQFF. This chain connects TRBV5-1 to TRBJ2-1; D remains unclear. Germline V lookup: CDR1 SGHRS, CDR2 YFSETQ. Trimming took 4 bases from V and 5 from J, leaving 4 bases between them. The CDR3 length is 11 residues.

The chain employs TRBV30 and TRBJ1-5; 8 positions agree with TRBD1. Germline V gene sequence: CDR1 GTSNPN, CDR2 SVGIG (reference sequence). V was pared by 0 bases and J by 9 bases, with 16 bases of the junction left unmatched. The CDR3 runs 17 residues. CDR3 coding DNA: TGTGCCTGGAGTGTTGGACAGGGCACCCAAAAGGGAGGGCCCCAGCATTTT. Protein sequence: CAWSVGQGTQKGGPQHF. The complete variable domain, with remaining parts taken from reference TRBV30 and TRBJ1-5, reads SQTIHQWPATLVQPVGSPLSLECTVEGTSNPNLYWYRQAAGRGLQLLFYSVGIGQISSEVPQNLSASRPQDRQFILSSKKLLLSDSGFYLCAWSVGQGTQKGGPQHFGDGTRLSIL.

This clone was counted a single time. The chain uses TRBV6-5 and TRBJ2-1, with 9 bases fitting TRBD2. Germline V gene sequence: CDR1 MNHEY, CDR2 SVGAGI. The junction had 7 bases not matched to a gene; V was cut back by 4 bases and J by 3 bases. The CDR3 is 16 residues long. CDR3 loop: CASSSIAGVSYNEQFF. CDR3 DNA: TGTGCCAGCAGTTCCATAGCGGGAGTAAGCTACAATGAGCAGTTCTTC.

CDR3 coding DNA: TGTGCCAGCAGCCCCGAGACAGGGATTCCTGAAGCTTTCTTT. Its protein is CASSPETGIPEAFF. The chain has TRBV5-8 and TRBJ1-1, with 7 bases that match TRBD1. Germline V gene lookup returns CDR1 SGHTS and CDR2 YDEGEE. J lost 6 bases, V lost 4 bases, and 9 bases had no gene match. This CDR3 comprises 14 residues.

The CDR3 DNA reads as TGTGCCAGCAGTGTAGAGACAGGGGGCGGACAGCCCCAGCATTTT. Translating gives CASSVETGGGQPQHF. V and J are TRBV2 and TRBJ1-5; 10 bases align to TRBD1. V was pared by 4 bases and J by 7 bases, with 7 bases of the junction left unmatched. This CDR3 region has 15 residues. In germline, CDR1 is SNHLY, CDR2 FYNNEI.

The CDR3 spells CASSLTITPGLAANEQFF. CDR3 in DNA: TGCGCCAGCAGCTTGACGATAACTCCGGGACTAGCAGCTAATGAGCAGTTCTTC. This sequence joins TRBV5-1 and TRBJ2-1; 9 bases line up with TRBD2. V lost 1 base and J lost 7; bases outside the gene matches: 15. This CDR3 region has 18 residues. CDR1 is SGHRS, CDR2 YFSETQ, per germline.

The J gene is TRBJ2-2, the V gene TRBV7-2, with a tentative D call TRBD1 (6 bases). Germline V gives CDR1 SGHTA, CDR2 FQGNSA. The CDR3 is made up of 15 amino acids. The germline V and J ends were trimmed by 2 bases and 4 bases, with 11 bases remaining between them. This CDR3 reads CASSLRQASTGELFF. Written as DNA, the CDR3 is TGTGCCAGCAGCTTACGACAGGCGAGCACCGGGGAGCTGTTTTTT.

This chain's CDR3 is CASITEGELFF. In DNA, the CDR3 is TGTGCCAGTATCACTGAGGGAGAACTGTTTTTT. This chain uses TRBV19 with TRBJ1-4, with D unresolved. The CDR3 is made up of 11 amino acids. CDR1 is LNHDA, CDR2 SQIVND, per germline (reference sequence). V lost 7 bases, J lost 12 bases, and 12 bases lay in between.